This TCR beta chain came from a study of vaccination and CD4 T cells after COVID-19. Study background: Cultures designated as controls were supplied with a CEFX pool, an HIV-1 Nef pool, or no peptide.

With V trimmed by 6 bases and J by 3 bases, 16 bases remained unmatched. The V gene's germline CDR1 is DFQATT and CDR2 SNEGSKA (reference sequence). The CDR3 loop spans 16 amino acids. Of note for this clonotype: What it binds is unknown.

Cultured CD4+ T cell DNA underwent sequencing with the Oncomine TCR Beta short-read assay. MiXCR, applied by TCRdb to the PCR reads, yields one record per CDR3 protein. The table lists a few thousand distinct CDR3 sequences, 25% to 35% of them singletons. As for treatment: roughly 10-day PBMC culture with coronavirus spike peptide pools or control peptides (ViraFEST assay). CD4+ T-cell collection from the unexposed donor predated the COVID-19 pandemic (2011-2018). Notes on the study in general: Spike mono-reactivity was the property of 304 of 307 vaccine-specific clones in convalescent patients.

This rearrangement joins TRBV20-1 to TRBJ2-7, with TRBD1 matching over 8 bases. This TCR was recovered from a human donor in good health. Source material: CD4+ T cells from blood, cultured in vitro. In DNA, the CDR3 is TGCAGTGCCGATCCAATCCGGGACAGGACCGGCTACGAGCAGTACTTC. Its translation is CSADPIRDRTGYEQYF.